The 11 T cell receptor beta chains below were found in one sample sequenced in a study of T cell changes during pregnancy in multiple sclerosis. The table came from immunoSEQ multiplex PCR; TCRdb's copy has only in-frame clones and leaves some out. The sample shows some 40,000 clones, about 90% of them seen only once. The sample was CD4+ T cells from peripheral blood mononuclear cells, taken in the third trimester of pregnancy. The receptors here all came from a female donor in good health, enrolled as a control in a pregnancy study.

The chain is built from TRBV11-3 and TRBJ1-2; unclear D gene. Trimming shortened V by 5 bases and J by 0 bases, and 10 bases separated the two germline ends. The CDR3 totals 14 residues. Germline V gives CDR1 SGHNT, CDR2 YENEEA. CDR3 sequence (DNA): TGTGCCAGCAGCCCCAAGACTACTAACTATGGCTACACCTTC. It encodes CASSPKTTNYGYTF.

This rearrangement joins TRBV15 to TRBJ2-2, with 8 bases lining up with TRBD2. The CDR3 is 16 amino acids. The V gene end was trimmed by 2 bases and the J gene end by 3 bases; junction bases not matched to a gene: 5. Germline CDR1 reads LNHNV; CDR2 reads YYDKDF (reference sequence). This chain's CDR3 is CATSRKRGFDTGELFF. Written as DNA, the CDR3 is TGTGCCACCAGCAGAAAGCGGGGGTTCGACACCGGGGAGCTGTTTTTT.

The J gene is TRBJ2-5, the V gene TRBV20-1; 8 positions match TRBD1. V dropped 6 bases and J dropped 6; count of bases not matched to a gene: 3. The V gene's germline CDR1 is DFQATT and CDR2 SNEGSKA (reference sequence). This CDR3 is 11 amino acids long. The CDR3 nucleotides read TGCAGTGCGTCCAGGGGGCAGACCCAGTACTTC. As protein: CSASRGQTQYF.

Written as DNA, the CDR3 is TGCGCCAGCAGCTTGGGACTAGCGGGGGGGGGCAATGAGCAGTTCTTC. This gives the protein CASSLGLAGGGNEQFF. The V gene is TRBV5-1, the J gene TRBJ2-1; 14 bases align to TRBD2. Germline trimming cut 0 bases from V and 6 bases from J; bases unmatched to any gene: 2. Germline V gene sequence: CDR1 SGHRS, CDR2 YFSETQ. CDR3 length equals 16 residues.

This rearrangement joins TRBV7-2 to TRBJ1-2; D might be TRBD1 (5 bases). This CDR3 is built from 13 residues. Per the germline V gene, CDR1 is SGHTA and CDR2 is FQGNSA. Between the trimmed V and J ends, which lost 3 bases and 8 bases, there was a span of 13 bases. In nucleotides, the CDR3 is TGTGCCAGCAGCTTGAGTGGGGGGAAGGGCTACACCTTC. It yields the protein CASSLSGGKGYTF.

The chain joins TRBV7-2 to TRBJ2-5, with D possibly matching TRBD1 (5 bases). This CDR3 has 14 residues. Trimming cost V 5 bases and J 5 bases, with 15 bases left between them. Germline assignment: CDR1 SGHTA and CDR2 FQGNSA. CDR3 in DNA: TGTGCCAGCAGCGAACAGGCCCCCGGGGAGACCCAGTACTTC. Translated, it gives CASSEQAPGETQYF.

This clone was recorded once. This chain uses TRBV18 with TRBJ2-7; TRBD1 matches at 11 bases. Per the germline V gene, CDR1 is KGHSH and CDR2 is LQKENI. V shed 5 bases, J shed 6 bases, and the junction held 3 bases outside the gene matches. The CDR3 has 13 amino acids. The CDR3: CASSDGTGGEQYF. For the CDR3, the DNA is TGTGCCAGCTCAGATGGGACAGGGGGCGAGCAGTACTTC.

The chain links TRBV5-6 to TRBJ2-2; weak D call: TRBD2 (5 bases). The CDR3 covers 14 residues. Trimming removed 4 bases at V and 1 base at J, with 8 bases between. Germline lookup yields CDR1 SGHDT and CDR2 YYEEEE. The DNA for the CDR3 is TGTGCCAGCAGCCAACTAGAGAACACCGGGGAGCTGTTTTTT. Protein sequence: CASSQLENTGELFF.

The rearrangement links TRBV9 to TRBJ1-6; TRBD1 might be the D (6 bases). Germline assignment: CDR1 SGDLS and CDR2 YYNGEE. The CDR3 is 14 amino acids. V was shortened by 4 bases and J by 7 bases, with 12 bases between the two germline ends. The DNA for the CDR3 is TGTGCCAGCAGCCCGCGAACAGGGAATTCACCCCTCCACTTT. It is translated as CASSPRTGNSPLHF.

This rearrangement joins TRBV10-3 to TRBJ2-6; 10 positions match TRBD1. The junction had 14 bases not matched to a gene; V was cut back by 10 bases and J by 2 bases. CDR1 and CDR2 from the germline V gene are ENHRY and SYGVKD. This CDR3 is built from 18 residues. CDR3 DNA sequence: TGTGCCACCACCTCCGGGGGACAGGGGATCCCTGGGGCCAACGTCCTGACTTTC. It encodes CATTSGGQGIPGANVLTF.

V gene TRBV7-2 combines with J gene TRBJ2-3, with 9 bases that match TRBD2. Germline V gives CDR1 SGHTA, CDR2 FQGNSA. CDR3 size: 18 residues. V was pared by 3 bases and J by 3 bases, with 13 bases of the junction left unmatched. CDR3 protein: CASSFASSGTLGTDTQYF. The CDR3 DNA reads as TGTGCCAGCAGCTTCGCCTCTAGCGGGACACTAGGTACAGATACGCAGTATTTT.